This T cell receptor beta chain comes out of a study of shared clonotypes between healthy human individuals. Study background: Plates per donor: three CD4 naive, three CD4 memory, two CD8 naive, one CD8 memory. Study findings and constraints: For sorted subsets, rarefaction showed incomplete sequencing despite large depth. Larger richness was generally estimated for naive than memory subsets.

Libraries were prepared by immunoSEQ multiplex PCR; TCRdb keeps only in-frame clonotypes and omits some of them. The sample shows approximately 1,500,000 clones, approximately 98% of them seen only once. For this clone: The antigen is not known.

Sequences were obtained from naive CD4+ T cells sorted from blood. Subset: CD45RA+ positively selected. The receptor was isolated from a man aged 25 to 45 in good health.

CDR3 sequence reads: CASSFSSGHEQYF. The CDR3 bases are TGTGCCAGCAGTTTTAGCTCCGGGCACGAGCAGTACTTC. The V and J genes are TRBV28 and TRBJ2-7; the D is unclear. This CDR3 comprises 13 residues. The V and J ends lost 3 bases and 5 bases respectively, with 11 bases between them. The germline CDR1 and CDR2 sequences are MDHEN and SYDVKM.